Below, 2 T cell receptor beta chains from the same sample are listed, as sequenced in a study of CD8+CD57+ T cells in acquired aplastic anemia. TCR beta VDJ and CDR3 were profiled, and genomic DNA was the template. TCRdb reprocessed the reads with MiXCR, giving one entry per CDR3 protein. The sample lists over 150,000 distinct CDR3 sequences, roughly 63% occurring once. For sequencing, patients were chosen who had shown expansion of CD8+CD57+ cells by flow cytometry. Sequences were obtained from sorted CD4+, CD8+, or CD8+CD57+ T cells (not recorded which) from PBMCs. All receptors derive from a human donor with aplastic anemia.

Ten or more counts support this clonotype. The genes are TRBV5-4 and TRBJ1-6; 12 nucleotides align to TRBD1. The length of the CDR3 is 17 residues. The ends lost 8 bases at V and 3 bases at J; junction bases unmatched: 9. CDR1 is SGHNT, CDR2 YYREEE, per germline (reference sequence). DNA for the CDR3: TGTGCCAGTTCTCCGGGACAGGGGGCGAACTATAATTCACCCCTCCACTTT. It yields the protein CASSPGQGANYNSPLHF. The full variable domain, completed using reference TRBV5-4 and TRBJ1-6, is ETGVTQSPTHLIKTRGQQVTLRCSSQSGHNTVSWYQQALGQGPQFIFQYYREEENGRGNFPPRFSGLQFPNYSSELNVNALELDDSALYLCASSPGQGANYNSPLHFGNGTRLTVT.

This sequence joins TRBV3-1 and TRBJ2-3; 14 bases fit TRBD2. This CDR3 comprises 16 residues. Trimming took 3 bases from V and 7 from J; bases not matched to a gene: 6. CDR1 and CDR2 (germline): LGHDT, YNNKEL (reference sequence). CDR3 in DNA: TGTGCCAGCAGCCAGGGACTAGCGGGAGCGACCCATACGCAGTATTTT. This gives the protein CASSQGLAGATHTQYF.